The clone carrying this T cell receptor (beta chain) is termed medium-sized. The data were taken from a study of PD-1 blockade in classical Hodgkin lymphoma. Each patient relapsed following autologous stem cell transplantation, and prior brentuximab vedotin exposure differed. The V end lost 2 bases, the J end lost 3 bases, and 7 bases lay between the germline ends. CDR1 is LNHNV, CDR2 YYDKDF, per germline (reference sequence). The length of the CDR3 is 14 residues. TCRdb keeps only in-frame clones here, not all; method: immunoSEQ multiplex PCR. The sample carries 15,000 or so clones, roughly 68% recorded once.

The gene calls are TRBV15 and TRBJ2-2, with D hard to call. Sequenced here: peripheral blood mononuclear cells (PBMCs), sampled at baseline. The sequence was obtained from a human donor with classical Hodgkin lymphoma. The CDR3 region has the DNA TGTGCCACCAGCAGATCCCGGGACACCGGGGAGCTGTTTTTT. This translates into CATSRSRDTGELFF.